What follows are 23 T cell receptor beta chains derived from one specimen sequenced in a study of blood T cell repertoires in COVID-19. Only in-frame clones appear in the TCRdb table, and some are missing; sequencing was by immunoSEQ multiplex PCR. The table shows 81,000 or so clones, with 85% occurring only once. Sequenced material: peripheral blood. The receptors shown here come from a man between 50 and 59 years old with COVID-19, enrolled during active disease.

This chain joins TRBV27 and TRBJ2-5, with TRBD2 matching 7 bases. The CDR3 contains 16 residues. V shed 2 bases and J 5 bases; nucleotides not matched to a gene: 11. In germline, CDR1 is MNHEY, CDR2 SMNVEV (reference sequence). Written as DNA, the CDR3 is TGTGCCAGCAGTTTAAGGCCCAGCGGGGCGGCTGAGACCCAGTACTTC. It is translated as CASSLRPSGAAETQYF.

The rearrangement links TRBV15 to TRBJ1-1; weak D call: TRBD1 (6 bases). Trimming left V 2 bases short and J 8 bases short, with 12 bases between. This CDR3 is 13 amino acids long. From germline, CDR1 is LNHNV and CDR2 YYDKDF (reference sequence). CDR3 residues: CATSRILQGEAFF. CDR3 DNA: TGTGCCACCAGCAGAATACTTCAGGGGGAAGCTTTCTTT. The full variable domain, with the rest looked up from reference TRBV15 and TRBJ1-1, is DAMVIQNPRYQVTQFGKPVTLSCSQTLNHNVMYWYQQKSSQAPKLLFHYYDKDFNNEADTPDNFQSRRPNTSFCFLDIRSPGLGDTAMYLCATSRILQGEAFFGQGTRLTVV.

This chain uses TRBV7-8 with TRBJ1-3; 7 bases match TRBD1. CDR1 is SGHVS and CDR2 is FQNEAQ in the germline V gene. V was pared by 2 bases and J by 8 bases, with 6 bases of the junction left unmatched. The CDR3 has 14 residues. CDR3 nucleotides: TGTGCCAGCAGCTTAAAGACAGGGTTAGACACCATATATTTT. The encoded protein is CASSLKTGLDTIYF.

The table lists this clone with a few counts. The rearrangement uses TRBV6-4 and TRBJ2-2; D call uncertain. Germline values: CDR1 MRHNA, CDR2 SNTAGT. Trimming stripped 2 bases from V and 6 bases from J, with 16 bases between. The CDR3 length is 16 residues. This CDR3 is CASSDKTSDGAGELFF. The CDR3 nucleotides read TGTGCCAGCAGTGACAAGACATCGGATGGTGCCGGGGAGCTGTTTTTT.

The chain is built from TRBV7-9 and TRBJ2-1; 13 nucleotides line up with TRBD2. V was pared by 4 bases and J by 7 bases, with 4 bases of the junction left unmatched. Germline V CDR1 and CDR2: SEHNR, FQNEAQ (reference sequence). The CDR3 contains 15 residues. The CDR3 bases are TGTGCCAGCAGCTATACTAGCGGGAGGGGTAATGAGCAGTTCTTC. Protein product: CASSYTSGRGNEQFF.

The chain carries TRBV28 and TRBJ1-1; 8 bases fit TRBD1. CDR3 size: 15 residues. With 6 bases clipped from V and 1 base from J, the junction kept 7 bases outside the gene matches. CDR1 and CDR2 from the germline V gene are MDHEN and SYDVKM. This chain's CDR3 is CASSVHQGANTEAFF. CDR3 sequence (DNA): TGTGCCAGCAGCGTGCACCAGGGGGCGAACACTGAAGCTTTCTTT.

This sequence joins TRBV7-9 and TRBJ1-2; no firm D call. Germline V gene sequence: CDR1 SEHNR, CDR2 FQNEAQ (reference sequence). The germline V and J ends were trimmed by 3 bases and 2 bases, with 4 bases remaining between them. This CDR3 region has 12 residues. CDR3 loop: CASSFQNYGYTF. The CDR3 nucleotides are TGTGCCAGCAGCTTTCAAAACTATGGCTACACCTTC.

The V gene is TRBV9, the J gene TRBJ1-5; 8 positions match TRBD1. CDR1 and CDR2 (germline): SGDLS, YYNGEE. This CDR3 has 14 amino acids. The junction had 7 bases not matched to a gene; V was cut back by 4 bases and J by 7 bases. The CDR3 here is CASSPGQGGQPQHF. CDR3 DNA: TGTGCCAGCAGCCCCGGACAGGGAGGACAGCCCCAGCATTTT. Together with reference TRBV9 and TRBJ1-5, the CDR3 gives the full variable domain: DSGVTQTPKHLITATGQRVTLRCSPRSGDLSVYWYQQSLDQGLQFLIQYYNGEERAKGNILERFSAQQFPDLHSELNLSSLELGDSALYFCASSPGQGGQPQHFGDGTRLSIL.

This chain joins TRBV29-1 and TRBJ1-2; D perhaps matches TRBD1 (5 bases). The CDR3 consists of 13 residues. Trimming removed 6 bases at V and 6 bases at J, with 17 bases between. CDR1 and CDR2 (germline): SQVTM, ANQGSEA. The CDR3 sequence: CSVPRAGYNGYTF. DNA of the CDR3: TGCAGCGTCCCCAGGGCAGGGTATAATGGCTACACCTTC.

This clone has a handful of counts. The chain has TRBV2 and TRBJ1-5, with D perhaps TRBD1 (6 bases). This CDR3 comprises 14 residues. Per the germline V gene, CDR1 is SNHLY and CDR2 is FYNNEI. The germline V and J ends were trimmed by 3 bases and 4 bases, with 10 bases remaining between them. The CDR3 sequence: CASSEGQGNQPQHF. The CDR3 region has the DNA TGTGCCAGCAGTGAGGGGCAGGGGAATCAGCCCCAGCATTTT.

The CDR3 bases are TGTGCCACCAGTTTCGGAAACATTCAGTACTTC. Its protein is CATSFGNIQYF. V and J are TRBV24-1 and TRBJ2-4; D is uncertain. With 6 bases removed from V and 6 bases from J, the gap between germline ends came to 5 bases. The CDR3 consists of 11 residues. Germline CDR1 is KGHDR and CDR2 is SFDVKD.

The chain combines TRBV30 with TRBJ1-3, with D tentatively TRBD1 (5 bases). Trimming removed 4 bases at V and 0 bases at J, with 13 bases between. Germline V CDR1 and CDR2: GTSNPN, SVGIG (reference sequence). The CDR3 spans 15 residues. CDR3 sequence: CAWTGEGFSGNTIYF. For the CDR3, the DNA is TGTGCCTGGACCGGGGAGGGGTTCTCTGGAAACACCATATATTTT.

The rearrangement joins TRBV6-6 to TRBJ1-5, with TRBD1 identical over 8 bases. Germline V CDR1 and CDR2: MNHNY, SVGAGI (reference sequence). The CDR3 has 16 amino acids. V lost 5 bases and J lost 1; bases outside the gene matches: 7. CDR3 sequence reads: CASSRADRASNQPQHF. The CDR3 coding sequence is TGTGCCAGCAGTCGGGCGGACAGGGCGAGCAATCAGCCCCAGCATTTT.

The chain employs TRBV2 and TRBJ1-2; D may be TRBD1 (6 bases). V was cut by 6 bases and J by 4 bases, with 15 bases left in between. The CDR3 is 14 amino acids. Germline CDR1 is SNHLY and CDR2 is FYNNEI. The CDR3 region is CASSGDTSLYGYTF. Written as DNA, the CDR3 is TGTGCCAGCAGCGGGGACACCAGCCTCTATGGCTACACCTTC.

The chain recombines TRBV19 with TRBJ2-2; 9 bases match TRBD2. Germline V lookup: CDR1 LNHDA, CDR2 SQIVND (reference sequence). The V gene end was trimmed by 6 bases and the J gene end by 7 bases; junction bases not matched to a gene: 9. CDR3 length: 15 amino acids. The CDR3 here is CASRLVAGDHGELFF. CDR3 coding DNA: TGTGCCAGTAGGCTTGTAGCGGGAGATCACGGGGAGCTGTTTTTT.

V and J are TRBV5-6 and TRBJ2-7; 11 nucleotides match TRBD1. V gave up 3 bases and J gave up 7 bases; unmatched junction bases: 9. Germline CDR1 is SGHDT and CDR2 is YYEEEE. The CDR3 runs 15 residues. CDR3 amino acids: CASSSLGTGGGEQYF. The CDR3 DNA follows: TGTGCCAGCAGCTCACTCGGGACAGGGGGGGGTGAGCAGTACTTC.

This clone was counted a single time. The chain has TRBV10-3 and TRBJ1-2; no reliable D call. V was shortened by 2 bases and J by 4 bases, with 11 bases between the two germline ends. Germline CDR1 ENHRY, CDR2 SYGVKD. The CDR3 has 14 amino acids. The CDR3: CAISEGSGVYGYTF. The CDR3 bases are TGTGCCATCAGTGAGGGCTCCGGGGTCTATGGCTACACCTTC.

CDR3 sequence (DNA): TGTGCCAGCAGTTTCCGGACTAGCGGGAGCGTGGAGACCCAGTACTTC. It encodes CASSFRTSGSVETQYF. This chain joins TRBV6-5 and TRBJ2-5; 13 nucleotides agree with TRBD2. Germline lookup yields CDR1 MNHEY and CDR2 SVGAGI. The CDR3 is 16 residues long. V dropped 4 bases and J dropped 5; count of bases not matched to a gene: 7.

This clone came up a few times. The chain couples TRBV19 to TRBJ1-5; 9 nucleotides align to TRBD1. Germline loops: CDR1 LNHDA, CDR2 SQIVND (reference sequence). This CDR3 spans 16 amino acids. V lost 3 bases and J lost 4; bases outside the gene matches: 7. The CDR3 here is CASSISRGQGNQPQHF. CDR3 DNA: TGTGCCAGTAGTATTTCCCGGGGACAGGGAAATCAGCCCCAGCATTTT. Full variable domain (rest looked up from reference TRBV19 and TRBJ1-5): DGGITQSPKYLFRKEGQNVTLSCEQNLNHDAMYWYRQDPGQGLRLIYYSQIVNDFQKGDIAEGYSVSREKKESFPLTVTSAQKNPTAFYLCASSISRGQGNQPQHFGDGTRLSIL.

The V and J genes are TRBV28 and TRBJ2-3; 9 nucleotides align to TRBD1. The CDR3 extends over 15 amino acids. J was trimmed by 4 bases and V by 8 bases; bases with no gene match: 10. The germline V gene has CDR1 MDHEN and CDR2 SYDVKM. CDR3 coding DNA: TGTGCCAGCTCTTACCCCGGGACAGGGTCAGATACGCAGTATTTT. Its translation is CASSYPGTGSDTQYF.

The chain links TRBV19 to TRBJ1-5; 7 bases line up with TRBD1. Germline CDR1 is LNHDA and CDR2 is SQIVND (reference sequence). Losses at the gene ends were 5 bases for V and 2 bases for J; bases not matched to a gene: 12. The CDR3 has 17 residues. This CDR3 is CASSPDRAGTGNQPQHF. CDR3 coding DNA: TGTGCCAGTAGTCCCGACCGGGCCGGGACAGGCAATCAGCCCCAGCATTTT.

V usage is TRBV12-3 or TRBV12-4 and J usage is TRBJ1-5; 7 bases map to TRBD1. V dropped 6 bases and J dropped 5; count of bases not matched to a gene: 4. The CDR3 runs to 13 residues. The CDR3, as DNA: TGTGCCAGCAGGGCCACAGGGGATCAGCCCCAGCATTTT. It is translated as CASRATGDQPQHF.

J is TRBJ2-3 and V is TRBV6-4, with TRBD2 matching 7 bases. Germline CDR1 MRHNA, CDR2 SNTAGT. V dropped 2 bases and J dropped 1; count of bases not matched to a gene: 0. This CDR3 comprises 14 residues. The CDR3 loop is CASSDAGGTDTQYF. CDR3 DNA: TGTGCCAGCAGTGACGCGGGAGGCACAGATACGCAGTATTTT.